The 14 T cell receptor beta chains below were found in one sample sequenced in a study of cytotoxic CD8 clonotypes in ibrutinib-treated CLL. TCRdb keeps only in-frame clones here, not all; method: immunoSEQ multiplex PCR. Of hundreds of thousands of clones listed, roughly 79% were seen once; the top ten hold 9.5% to 12%. The sample here was PBMCs, taken after 12 months of ibrutinib treatment. The receptor source for this set is a human donor with chronic lymphocytic leukemia.

This clone has only a few counts. The chain's CDR3 is CASYGTGGGYTF. The CDR3 DNA reads TGCGCCTCCTATGGAACCGGAGGCGGCTACACCTTC. The chain joins TRBV5-1 to TRBJ1-2; no definite D call. The CDR3 sequence is 12 residues long. CDR1 SGHRS and CDR2 YFSETQ come from the germline V gene. Trimming removed 10 bases at V and 8 bases at J, with 18 bases between.

The chain combines TRBV2 with TRBJ2-3; the D gene is possibly TRBD2 (8 bases). This CDR3 region has 14 residues. V was cut by 7 bases and J by 6 bases, with 17 bases left in between. Germline V gives CDR1 SNHLY, CDR2 FYNNEI. CDR3: CASKGGLAGDTQYF. The CDR3 nucleotides read TGTGCCAGCAAAGGGGGCCTAGCGGGCGATACGCAGTATTTT.

V gene TRBV23-1 combines with J gene TRBJ2-1; D is perhaps TRBD2 (6 bases). TRBV23-1 is an ORF, and what it does is uncertain. The V gene lost 0 bases and the J gene lost 9 bases, with 12 bases spanning the gap. The CDR3 extends over 14 amino acids. The DNA of the CDR3 is TGCGCCAGCAGTCAATCGGTCGGGAGTGCTGAGCAGTTCTTC. Its translation is CASSQSVGSAEQFF.

In this sample, this clone turned up a few times. This chain uses TRBV5-1 with TRBJ2-3; D is unresolved. Trimming left V 0 bases short and J 1 base short, with 9 bases between. CDR3 size: 15 residues. In germline, CDR1 is SGHRS, CDR2 YFSETQ. The CDR3 nucleotides read TGCGCCAGCAGCTTGGACAAGACCGGCACAGATACGCAGTATTTT. As protein: CASSLDKTGTDTQYF.

This clone was seen more than once but under ten times. This chain links TRBV9 with TRBJ2-2, with no clear D. Germline CDR1 SGDLS, CDR2 YYNGEE. The V end lost 4 bases, the J end lost 3 bases, and 10 bases lay between the germline ends. This CDR3 is 14 amino acids long. Here the CDR3 DNA reads TGTGCCAGCAGCCTCCGGCAGGACACCGGGGAGCTGTTTTTT. Its translation is CASSLRQDTGELFF.

V gene TRBV19 combines with J gene TRBJ2-4, with 7 bases lining up with TRBD1. Germline loops: CDR1 LNHDA, CDR2 SQIVND (reference sequence). Trimming at V came to 1 base and at J to 9 bases, leaving 6 bases not matched to a gene. The CDR3 runs to 14 residues. Here the CDR3 DNA reads TGTGCCAGTAGTATAGTTCCAGGGGGTTTCATTCAGTACTTC. Encoded protein: CASSIVPGGFIQYF.

Only a few counts were recorded for this clone. The V and J genes are TRBV7-9 and TRBJ1-2; perhaps TRBD1 as D (5 bases). Trimming removed 5 bases from V and 5 bases from J, with 18 bases in between. Germline V lookup: CDR1 SEHNR, CDR2 FQNEAQ (reference sequence). The CDR3 has 15 residues. In DNA form, the CDR3 reads TGTGCCAGCAGCACCCCCAGCAGGCAGGGTTATGGCTACACCTTC. Encoded protein: CASSTPSRQGYGYTF.

This clone has more than one count but fewer than ten. The V and J genes are TRBV19 and TRBJ2-2; D perhaps matches TRBD1 (5 bases). V dropped 6 bases and J dropped 0 bases, with 8 bases sitting between them. The CDR3 totals 14 residues. Germline V gene data show CDR1 as LNHDA and CDR2 as SQIVND (reference sequence). The CDR3 DNA sequence: TGTGCCAGTAGGTGGGGCGCGAACACCGGGGAGCTGTTTTTT. Protein sequence: CASRWGANTGELFF.

This chain joins TRBV7-2 and TRBJ2-7; no clear D. With 5 bases removed from V and 0 bases from J, the gap between germline ends came to 8 bases. Looked up from germline, CDR1 is SGHTA and CDR2 is FQGNSA. The CDR3 runs to 13 residues. CDR3 in amino acids: CASSLGPSYEQYF. CDR3 coding DNA: TGTGCCAGCAGCCTTGGACCCTCCTACGAGCAGTACTTC.

The V call is TRBV5-1, the J call TRBJ2-5; D could derive from TRBD1 or TRBD2 (5 bases each). CDR3 size: 14 residues. Trimming shortened V by 4 bases and J by 7 bases, and 17 bases separated the two germline ends. From germline, CDR1 is SGHRS and CDR2 YFSETQ. CDR3 amino acids: CASSPRDPRVTQYF. The CDR3 DNA reads TGCGCCAGCAGCCCCCGGGACCCACGGGTGACCCAGTACTTC.

This chain uses TRBV30 with TRBJ2-5, with 8 bases lining up with TRBD1. The CDR3 consists of 12 residues. V was clipped by 5 bases and J by 1 base; unmatched bases: 0. The germline gives CDR1 GTSNPN, CDR2 SVGIG (reference sequence). The CDR3 sequence: CAWGQGQETQYF. As DNA, the CDR3 is TGTGCCTGGGGACAGGGCCAAGAGACCCAGTACTTC. Supplemented by reference TRBV30 and TRBJ2-5, the full variable domain reads SQTIHQWPATLVQPVGSPLSLECTVEGTSNPNLYWYRQAAGRGLQLLFYSVGIGQISSEVPQNLSASRPQDRQFILSSKKLLLSDSGFYLCAWGQGQETQYFGPGTRLLVL.

The rearrangement uses TRBV28 and TRBJ1-2, with TRBD1 matching over 9 bases. V lost 6 bases, J lost 5 bases, and 7 bases stayed unmatched. Per germline, CDR1 MDHEN and CDR2 SYDVKM. The CDR3 loop spans 14 amino acids. CDR3 amino acids: CASRRPGTGYGYTF. The CDR3, as DNA: TGTGCCAGCAGGAGACCTGGGACAGGGTATGGCTACACCTTC.

The V call is TRBV5-1, the J call TRBJ2-2, with 7 nucleotides matching TRBD2. The CDR3 has 14 residues. Germline V lookup: CDR1 SGHRS, CDR2 YFSETQ. V lost 6 bases and J lost 4; bases outside the gene matches: 6. The CDR3 loop reads CASTPGGSTGELFF. CDR3 in DNA: TGCGCCAGCACCCCGGGGGGTAGCACCGGGGAGCTGTTTTTT.

The V and J genes are TRBV4-1 and TRBJ2-5; D ambiguous. The CDR3 sequence is 14 residues long. V was trimmed by 0 bases and J by 0 bases, leaving 5 bases between them. Germline V gives CDR1 MGHRA, CDR2 YSYEKL. The DNA of the CDR3 is TGCGCCAGCAGCCAAGAGGCCCACCAAGAGACCCAGTACTTC. Translating it yields CASSQEAHQETQYF.